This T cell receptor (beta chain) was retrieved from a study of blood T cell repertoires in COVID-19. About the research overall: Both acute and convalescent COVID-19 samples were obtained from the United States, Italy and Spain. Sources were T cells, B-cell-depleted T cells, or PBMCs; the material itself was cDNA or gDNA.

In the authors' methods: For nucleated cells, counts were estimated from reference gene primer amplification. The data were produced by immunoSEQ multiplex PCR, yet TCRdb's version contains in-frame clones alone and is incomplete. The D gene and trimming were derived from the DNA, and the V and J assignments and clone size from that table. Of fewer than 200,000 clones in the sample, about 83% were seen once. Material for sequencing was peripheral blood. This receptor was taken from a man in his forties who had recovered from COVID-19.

The CDR3 spells CASSEGLAETQYF. The CDR3 DNA reads as TGTGCCAGCAGTGAAGGTCTAGCTGAGACCCAGTACTTC. The rearrangement uses TRBV6-1 and TRBJ2-5; weak D call: TRBD2 (5 bases). The CDR3 length is 13 residues. The germline gives CDR1 MNHNS, CDR2 SASEGT. The germline V and J ends were trimmed by 1 base and 5 bases, with 8 bases remaining between them.